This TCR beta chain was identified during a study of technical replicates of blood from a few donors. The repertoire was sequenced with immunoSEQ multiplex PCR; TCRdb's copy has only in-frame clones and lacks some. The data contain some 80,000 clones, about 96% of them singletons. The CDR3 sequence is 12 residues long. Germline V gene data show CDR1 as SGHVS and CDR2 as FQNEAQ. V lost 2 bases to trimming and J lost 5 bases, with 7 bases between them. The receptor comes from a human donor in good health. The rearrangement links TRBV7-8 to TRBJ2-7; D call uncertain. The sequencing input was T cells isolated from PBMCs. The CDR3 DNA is TGTGCCAGCAGCTTAAGCTTAAACGAGCAGTACTTC. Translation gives CASSLSLNEQYF.